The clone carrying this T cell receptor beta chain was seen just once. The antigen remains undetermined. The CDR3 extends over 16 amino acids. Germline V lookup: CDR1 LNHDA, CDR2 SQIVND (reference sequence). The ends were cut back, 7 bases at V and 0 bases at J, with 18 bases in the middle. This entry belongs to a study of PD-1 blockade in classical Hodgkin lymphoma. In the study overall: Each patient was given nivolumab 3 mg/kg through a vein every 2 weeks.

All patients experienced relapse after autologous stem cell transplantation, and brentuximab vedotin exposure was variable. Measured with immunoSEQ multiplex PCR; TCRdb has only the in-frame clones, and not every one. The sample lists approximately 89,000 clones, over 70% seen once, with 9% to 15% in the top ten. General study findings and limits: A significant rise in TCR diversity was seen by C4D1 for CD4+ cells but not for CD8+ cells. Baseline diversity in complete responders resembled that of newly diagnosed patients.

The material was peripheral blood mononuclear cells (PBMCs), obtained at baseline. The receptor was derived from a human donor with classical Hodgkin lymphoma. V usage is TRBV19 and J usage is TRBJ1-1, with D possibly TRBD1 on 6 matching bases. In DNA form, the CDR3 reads TGTGCCAGTACCGGCAGGGGTGTTTTGATGAACACTGAAGCTTTCTTT. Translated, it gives CASTGRGVLMNTEAFF.